The 12 T cell receptor beta chains below were found in one sample sequenced in a study of OX40 agonist ivuxolimab in advanced cancers. Assay used: immunoSEQ multiplex PCR; TCRdb lists only in-frame clones, some missing. The data show some 77,000 clones, 83% seen once. This material consisted of CD4+ or CD8+ T cells sorted from blood, taken in a trial of the OX40 agonist ivuxolimab. The receptors here all came from an adult with an advanced solid tumor such as melanoma, head and neck, liver or kidney cancer.

The chain couples TRBV11-2 to TRBJ2-1; D perhaps matches TRBD2 (6 bases). The CDR3 has 16 residues. Trimming shortened V by 1 base and J by 1 base, and 11 bases separated the two germline ends. Germline V CDR1 and CDR2: SGHAT, FQNNGV. The CDR3 DNA is TGTGCCAGCAGCTTAGTTTTCGGGAGTTCCTACAATGAGCAGTTCTTC. Translating it yields CASSLVFGSSYNEQFF. Based on the CDR3 plus reference TRBV11-2 and TRBJ2-1, the full variable domain is EAGVAQSPRYKIIEKRQSVAFWCNPISGHATLYWYQQILGQGPKLLIQFQNNGVVDDSQLPKDRFSAERLKGVDSTLKIQPAKLEDSAVYLCASSLVFGSSYNEQFFGPGTRLTVL.

The chain has TRBV6-1 and TRBJ2-3; the match to TRBD2 covers 8 bases. V dropped 0 bases and J dropped 1; count of bases not matched to a gene: 6. The CDR3 has 17 amino acids. Germline assignment: CDR1 MNHNS and CDR2 SASEGT. In nucleotides, the CDR3 is TGTGCCAGCAGTGAAGCGGGACTAGGGGTGGGCACAGATACGCAGTATTTT. Protein sequence: CASSEAGLGVGTDTQYF.

This chain joins TRBV7-9 and TRBJ2-5, with D possibly being TRBD1 (6 bases). Germline V gives CDR1 SEHNR, CDR2 FQNEAQ (reference sequence). CDR3 size: 14 residues. Trimming took off 5 bases at V and 4 bases at J, with 14 bases between the two ends. The CDR3, as DNA: TGTGCCAGCAGCCTACGACAGGCGGTAGAGACCCAGTACTTC. It translates to CASSLRQAVETQYF.

V usage is TRBV11-3 and J usage is TRBJ2-3; 7 positions match TRBD1. Trimming at V came to 5 bases and at J to 6 bases, leaving 11 bases not matched to a gene. Germline CDR1 and CDR2: SGHNT and YENEEA. The CDR3 is 15 residues long. The CDR3 protein is CASSVGTAPEDTQYF. Here the CDR3 DNA reads TGTGCCAGCAGCGTAGGGACAGCCCCAGAGGATACGCAGTATTTT.

V usage is TRBV5-1 and J usage is TRBJ2-7; a weak D match, TRBD2 (6 bases). V was shortened by 0 bases and J by 5 bases, with 12 bases between the two germline ends. Germline V gene lookup returns CDR1 SGHRS and CDR2 YFSETQ. The CDR3 loop spans 14 amino acids. CDR3 residues: CASSLGQREDEQYF. CDR3 coding DNA: TGCGCCAGCAGCTTGGGGCAAAGGGAGGACGAGCAGTACTTC.

V usage is TRBV4-2 and J usage is TRBJ1-2; weak D call: TRBD1 (6 bases). The CDR3 is 16 amino acids. Trimming pared 1 base from V and 5 bases from J, leaving 17 bases between. Germline V gene lookup returns CDR1 LGHNA and CDR2 YNFKEQ. CDR3 loop: CASSQGMRSQGYGYTF. The CDR3 DNA reads as TGTGCCAGCAGCCAAGGAATGAGGTCGCAGGGGTATGGCTACACCTTC.

The chain has TRBV19 and TRBJ2-7, with a possible D match to TRBD1 (6 bases). The V gene's germline CDR1 is LNHDA and CDR2 SQIVND (reference sequence). V lost 4 bases and J 3 bases, leaving 10 bases between the germline ends. The CDR3 has 13 amino acids. In nucleotides, the CDR3 is TGTGCCAGTAGTAGGCAGGGGAACTACGAGCAGTACTTC. Residues: CASSRQGNYEQYF.

The gene calls are TRBV6-1 and TRBJ2-5; D is perhaps TRBD1 (6 bases). Trimming took 1 base from V and 4 from J, leaving 19 bases between them. Germline lookup yields CDR1 MNHNS and CDR2 SASEGT. The CDR3 extends over 17 amino acids. The CDR3 DNA reads as TGTGCCAGCAGTGAAGGGGTGGACAGCCTAGGGGCAGAGACCCAGTACTTC. This encodes CASSEGVDSLGAETQYF.

The gene calls are TRBV27 and TRBJ2-5; D is undetermined. CDR1 is MNHEY and CDR2 is SMNVEV in the germline V gene (reference sequence). V lost 2 bases, J lost 4 bases, and 11 bases lay in between. The CDR3 covers 14 residues. CDR3 in amino acids: CASSLNFQRETQYF. DNA of the CDR3: TGTGCCAGCAGTTTAAACTTTCAGCGAGAGACCCAGTACTTC.

The chain is built from TRBV7-8 and TRBJ1-1; no definite D call. The germline CDR1 and CDR2 sequences are SGHVS and FQNEAQ. This CDR3 spans 17 amino acids. V lost 0 bases, J lost 0 bases, and 14 bases lay in between. CDR3 protein: CASSLAHPGSVNTEAFF. CDR3 nucleotide sequence: TGTGCCAGCAGCTTAGCGCATCCCGGCTCGGTGAACACTGAAGCTTTCTTT.

This clone occurred once. V usage is TRBV5-1 and J usage is TRBJ2-1, with 8 bases fitting TRBD1. With V trimmed by 4 bases and J by 5 bases, 8 bases remained unmatched. Germline V gene lookup returns CDR1 SGHRS and CDR2 YFSETQ. The CDR3 is made up of 15 amino acids. CDR3 sequence reads: CASSVQGARDNEQFF. The CDR3 bases are TGCGCCAGCAGCGTGCAGGGGGCTAGGGACAATGAGCAGTTCTTC.

The chain joins TRBV7-9 to TRBJ1-5; 7 bases are shared with TRBD1. Germline-derived CDR1 and CDR2 are SEHNR and FQNEAQ (reference sequence). Trimming removed 3 bases from V and 15 bases from J; junction bases left unmatched: 8. The length of the CDR3 is 12 residues. In nucleotides, the CDR3 is TGTGCCAGCAGCTTCGCGACAGGGAGATGGCATTTT. This translates into CASSFATGRWHF.